This T cell receptor beta chain was observed in a study of T cell repertoires in cytomegalovirus infection. Overall study context: Recently identified HLA-C-restricted CMV epitopes and well-studied HLA-B-restricted CMV epitopes were used by the study. Study outcomes and limitations: Across the ex vivo response, the dominant clonotypes were HLA-C-restricted CMV-specific TCR beta clonotypes. Identification of carriers of CMV plus the relevant HLA was performed using cumulative public TCR beta family frequency.

Trimming cost V 5 bases and J 6 bases; bases outside gene matches: 12. CDR3 length: 16 amino acids. Germline V gene lookup returns CDR1 MGHDK and CDR2 SYGVNS. Comment on this clonotype: Its antigen remains unknown.

TCRdb analysed the reads with MiXCR anew, one entry per CDR3 protein. The sample lists about 890,000 distinct CDR3 sequences, around a third occurring once. This sample comprised cultured CD8+ T cells from PBMCs, obtained from culture after CMV antigen stimulation. The chain has TRBV25-1 and TRBJ1-1, with 10 bases matching TRBD1. The sequence came from a human donor in good health (CMV status not recorded). Some clones in this sample may be carry-over from other donors' samples. The CDR3 DNA is TGTGCCAGCAGTCCGGGACAGGGGAAAGGCGTGGCTGAAGCTTTCTTT. Translating it yields CASSPGQGKGVAEAFF.